The next 12 T cell receptor beta chains were all read from a single sample in a study of tumor-infiltrating lymphocytes in primary liver carcinoma. Each 20-30 mg portion of unsorted bulk tissue served as the source for co-extraction of RNA and DNA. Starting from around 510 ng of total RNA, TCR beta cDNA was produced with a primer in the constant region. Library construction for TCR beta comprised three nested multiplex PCR rounds performed with slightly modified ARM-PCR. It was with TRBV1-TRBV30 forward primers and a C-beta reverse primer that the first two PCR rounds were run, at roughly 10 cycles each. TCRdb ran MiXCR on the multiplex PCR reads and lists one entry per CDR3 protein. This sample has 55,000 to 70,000 distinct CDR3 sequences; about three quarters occur once, and the top ten carry roughly three fifths. The sample consisted of liver tumor tissue from sampling region 2. Described subset: tumor region T2, inferior pole. The receptor set was obtained from a man between 35 and 55 years old with primary liver carcinoma and hepatitis B virus infection.

This clonotype was counted many times. This chain connects TRBV10-3 to TRBJ2-3; TRBD2 matches at 8 bases. CDR1 and CDR2 from the germline V gene are ENHRY and SYGVKD. This CDR3 spans 13 amino acids. J was trimmed by 4 bases and V by 8 bases; bases with no gene match: 5. CDR3 bases: TGTGCCATCGCGGGAGGCCCCTCAGATACGCAGTATTTT. Translation gives CAIAGGPSDTQYF.

This clonotype was counted a single time. Germline and junction disagree at one end, which may indicate a read error. The CDR3 DNA reads as TGTGCCAGCAGCCAAAGAACTCGACATGAGAATAGCAATCAGACCCAGCTTTTT. This sequence encodes CASSQRTRHENSNQTQLF. The rearrangement uses TRBV11-3 and TRBJ1-5; the D is unclear. This CDR3 region has 18 residues. Germline CDR1 is SGHNT and CDR2 is YENEEA.

This clonotype occurred a few times. V and J are TRBV20-1 and TRBJ1-1, with 9 bases identical to TRBD1. V lost 5 bases, J lost 3 bases, and 13 bases stayed unmatched. CDR3 length: 16 residues. From germline, CDR1 is DFQATT and CDR2 SNEGSKA (reference sequence). In nucleotides, the CDR3 is TGCAGTGCTCCGCAACCGGGACAGGGTATTCACACTGAAGCTTTCTTT. This sequence encodes CSAPQPGQGIHTEAFF.

The sample holds many counts of this clonotype. V and J are TRBV5-4 and TRBJ2-5; D is possibly TRBD1 or TRBD2 (5 bases each). The CDR3 covers 15 residues. Germline-derived CDR1 and CDR2 are SGHNT and YYREEE (reference sequence). The V and J ends lost 1 base and 1 base respectively, with 11 bases between them. The CDR3 spells CASSLNGDGQETQYF. In DNA, the CDR3 is TGTGCCAGCAGCTTGAACGGGGACGGCCAAGAGACCCAGTACTTC.

This clonotype was recorded many times. The CDR3 region is CASSYSRAANYGYTF. In DNA form, the CDR3 reads TGTGCCAGCAGTTACTCGAGGGCCGCTAACTATGGCTACACCTTC. The genes are TRBV6-5 and TRBJ1-2; no clear D gene. V lost 0 bases and J 0 bases, leaving 8 bases between the germline ends. Looked up from germline, CDR1 is MNHEY and CDR2 is SVGAGI. The CDR3 spans 15 residues.

As to this clonotype: Relative to the germline gene, one junction end is altered; a read error may explain this. J is TRBJ2-7 and V is TRBV6-1; TRBD1 matches at 7 bases. Germline values: CDR1 MNHNS, CDR2 SASEGT. This CDR3 has 14 amino acids. CDR3: CDSSEGAPPYEQYF. The CDR3 DNA reads TGTGACAGCAGTGAGGGGGCTCCCCCTTACGAGCAGTACTTC.

This clonotype was observed a few times. This sequence may be a read error, since a much larger clone differs from it by one base. V is TRBV19 and J is TRBJ2-1, with 11 positions matching TRBD1. The CDR3 extends over 14 amino acids. Trimming cost V 5 bases and J 6 bases; bases outside gene matches: 3. CDR1 and CDR2 (germline): LNHDA, SQIVND (reference sequence). In DNA, the CDR3 is TGTGCCAGTAGTCCCGGGACAGGGGGCAATGAGCAGTTCTTC. Translation gives CASSPGTGGNEQFF.

The chain uses TRBV11-2 and TRBJ1-2; 10 bases match TRBD1. Germline V CDR1 and CDR2: SGHAT, FQNNGV. This CDR3 is 15 amino acids long. The trim removed 2 bases at V and 8 bases at J, leaving 8 bases unmatched. DNA of the CDR3: TGTGCCAGCAGCTTAACCGGGACAGGGGCTAGGGGCTACACCTTC. Translating it yields CASSLTGTGARGYTF.

This clonotype was seen once. A much larger clone lies a single base off, so this may be a read error. V is TRBV30 and J is TRBJ1-1; TRBD1 matches 7 bases. Germline V lookup: CDR1 GTSNPN, CDR2 SVGIG (reference sequence). With V trimmed by 7 bases and J by 3 bases, 26 bases remained unmatched. This CDR3 has 19 residues. The CDR3 sequence: CALIPGQLKLRARDTEAFF. As DNA, the CDR3 is TGTGCCTTGATTCCGGGACAGTTGAAACTGAGGGCTCGAGACACTGAAGCTTTCTTT. Together with reference TRBV30 and TRBJ1-1, the CDR3 gives the full variable domain: SQTIHQWPATLVQPVGSPLSLECTVEGTSNPNLYWYRQAAGRGLQLLFYSVGIGQISSEVPQNLSASRPQDRQFILSSKKLLLSDSGFYLCALIPGQLKLRARDTEAFFGQGTRLTVV.

Note on this clonotype: A junction boundary mismatches the germline segment, possibly from a read error. The chain couples TRBV6-1 to TRBJ2-3; tentative D call: TRBD2 (6 bases). This CDR3 region has 16 residues. Germline V lookup: CDR1 MNHNS, CDR2 SASEGT. The CDR3: CANSERRGLRTDTQYF. The CDR3 bases are TGTGCCAACAGTGAAAGGCGGGGACTTCGCACCGATACGCAGTATTTT.

As regards this clonotype: The junction departs from the called germline gene at one end, perhaps through a read error. The genes are TRBV6-5 and TRBJ1-1, with 10 bases lining up with TRBD1. The CDR3 length is 16 residues. Germline loops: CDR1 MNHEY, CDR2 SVGAGI. This chain's CDR3 is CTRSRQGAAMNTEAFF. The CDR3 nucleotides are TGTACCAGGAGCCGACAGGGGGCCGCAATGAACACTGAAGCTTTCTTT.

In regard to this clonotype: The missing conserved phenylalanine or tryptophan at the end of this CDR3 makes a read error likely. The chain has TRBV11-2 and TRBJ2-5, with 9 bases that match TRBD2. The germline V gene has CDR1 SGHAT and CDR2 FQNNGV. This CDR3 contains 16 residues. The CDR3 sequence is CARSQTPGGGEETQYS. The CDR3 region has the DNA TGTGCCAGGAGCCAAACTCCTGGCGGGGGGGAAGAGACTCAGTACTCC.